Below are 19 T cell receptor beta chains sequenced from a single sample in a study of T cell repertoires in cytomegalovirus infection. TCRdb recomputed calls from the reads with MiXCR, one row per CDR3 protein. The data contain about 770,000 distinct CDR3 sequences, 25% to 30% of them singletons. Antigens for these TCRs are unknown. Sequenced material: cultured CD8+ T cells from PBMCs, taken from culture after CMV antigen stimulation. These receptor sequences come from a human donor in good health (CMV status not recorded). Some clones in this sample may be carry-over from other donors' samples.

This clonotype was seen more than once but under ten times. In DNA form, the CDR3 reads TGTGCCAGCAGCACCTTCCCGACGGGTCTTAATGAAAAACTGTTTTTT. This gives the protein CASSTFPTGLNEKLFF. The gene calls are TRBV7-2 and TRBJ1-4; D remains unclear. Per germline, CDR1 SGHTA and CDR2 FQGNSA. This CDR3 has 16 residues. The V gene lost 5 bases and the J gene lost 4 bases, with 17 bases spanning the gap.

This chain connects TRBV4-1 to TRBJ2-3; no clear D gene. Per the germline V gene, CDR1 is MGHRA and CDR2 is YSYEKL. The CDR3 is 13 amino acids. Deletions cut 1 base from V and 2 bases from J, with 4 bases between. The CDR3 region is CASSQVNTDTQYF. The DNA of the CDR3 is TGCGCCAGCAGCCAAGTTAACACAGATACGCAGTATTTT.

The V and J genes are TRBV20-1 and TRBJ1-1, with D possibly being TRBD1 (5 bases). CDR3 length: 14 residues. Germline CDR1 DFQATT, CDR2 SNEGSKA (reference sequence). The ends were cut back, 5 bases at V and 5 bases at J, with 18 bases in the middle. CDR3 amino acids: CSAVDLGVGTEAFF. The CDR3 DNA is TGCAGTGCTGTGGATTTAGGGGTGGGGACTGAAGCTTTCTTT.

V and J are TRBV12-3 or TRBV12-4 and TRBJ2-5; D might be TRBD1 or TRBD2, each matching 7 bases. The CDR3 runs to 15 residues. V lost 7 bases and J 1 base, leaving 16 bases between the germline ends. CDR3 bases: TGTGCCAGCACTCCGACAGGGAGGGCCCAAGAGACCCAGTACTTC. Translation: CASTPTGRAQETQYF.

About this clonotype: The junction differs from germline at one of its ends, possibly a read error. The V call is TRBV7-7, the J call TRBJ2-2, with D unresolved. The germline gives CDR1 SSHAT, CDR2 FNYEAQ (reference sequence). This CDR3 is built from 14 residues. The CDR3 loop reads CASSLTLSGGELFF. The CDR3 nucleotides read TGTGCTAGCAGCTTAACCCTCTCGGGCGGGGAGCTGTTTTTT.

The CDR3 DNA reads as TGTGCCAGCAGTTCAATCACCGGGGCCTATGGCTACACCTTC. Amino acids: CASSSITGAYGYTF. The rearrangement links TRBV27 to TRBJ1-2, with D possibly TRBD1 on 5 matching bases. The CDR3 totals 14 residues. V was clipped by 4 bases and J by 4 bases, with 13 bases between them. The germline V gene has CDR1 MNHEY and CDR2 SMNVEV (reference sequence).

V gene TRBV29-1 combines with J gene TRBJ1-2; 7 nucleotides agree with TRBD1. V gave up 5 bases and J gave up 5 bases; unmatched junction bases: 17. Germline V lookup: CDR1 SQVTM, CDR2 ANQGSEA. The CDR3 contains 16 residues. The CDR3 region is CSVQGGSGIKKYGYTF. The DNA of the CDR3 is TGCAGCGTTCAGGGGGGGTCCGGCATAAAGAAGTATGGCTACACCTTC.

This sequence joins TRBV12-3 or TRBV12-4 and TRBJ2-6; D remains ambiguous. The CDR3 covers 9 residues. Trimming removed 10 bases from V and 11 bases from J, with 6 bases in between. The CDR3 coding sequence is TGTGCCAAGCTTCACGTCCTGACTTTC. Its translation: CAKLHVLTF.

This chain connects TRBV2 to TRBJ2-3; 8 nucleotides agree with TRBD2. After removal of 8 bases from V and 1 base from J, the junction contained 5 bases not matched to a gene. The CDR3 totals 14 residues. The germline CDR1 and CDR2 sequences are SNHLY and FYNNEI. Here the CDR3 reads CASLLAAGTDTQYF. The CDR3 DNA is TGTGCCAGCCTACTAGCGGCCGGCACAGATACGCAGTATTTT.

This clonotype turned up a few times. The chain recombines TRBV2 with TRBJ1-1; D gene unclear. Germline V gene data show CDR1 as SNHLY and CDR2 as FYNNEI. V shed 2 bases and J shed 4 bases, with 8 bases lying between them. The CDR3 has 13 amino acids. The CDR3 DNA reads as TGTGCCAGCAGTGAATTTCCGTGCACTGAAGCTTTCTTT. The encoded protein is CASSEFPCTEAFF. Full variable domain (remainder filled in from reference TRBV2 and TRBJ1-1): EPEVTQTPSHQVTQMGQEVILRCVPISNHLYFYWYRQILGQKVEFLVSFYNNEISEKSEIFDDQFSVERPDGSNFTLKIRSTKLEDSAMYFCASSEFPCTEAFFGQGTRLTVV.

This clonotype has a count of ten or more. This chain joins TRBV7-2 and TRBJ1-2; 7 bases are a match to TRBD1. Germline assignment: CDR1 SGHTA and CDR2 FQGNSA. This CDR3 has 19 residues. J lost 0 bases, V lost 0 bases, and 13 bases had no gene match. Here the CDR3 reads CASSLAEVADRSSNYGYTF. The CDR3, as DNA: TGTGCCAGCAGCTTAGCGGAGGTAGCGGACAGGAGTTCTAACTATGGCTACACCTTC.

V usage is TRBV29-1 and J usage is TRBJ1-1; no firm D call. The germline V gene has CDR1 SQVTM and CDR2 ANQGSEA. This CDR3 has 11 residues. V lost 7 bases and J lost 5, with 11 bases in between. CDR3 bases: TGCAGCGCCGAAGGCGGAACTGAAGCTTTCTTT. This encodes CSAEGGTEAFF.

This clonotype was picked up a small number of times. The J gene is TRBJ1-2, the V gene TRBV12-3 or TRBV12-4, with D maybe TRBD1 (5 bases). The CDR3 totals 14 residues. Deletions cut 0 bases from V and 6 bases from J, with 11 bases between. CDR3 amino acids: CASSLAGGGNGYTF. The CDR3 nucleotides are TGTGCCAGCAGTTTAGCCGGGGGAGGAAATGGCTACACCTTC.

This clonotype has at least ten counts. The rearrangement links TRBV7-3 to TRBJ2-1; 7 bases fit TRBD2. Germline lookup yields CDR1 SGHTA and CDR2 FQGTGA. The CDR3 spans 16 residues. V was pared by 2 bases and J by 8 bases, with 12 bases of the junction left unmatched. This chain's CDR3 is CASSLGTTSIKDEQFF. Written as DNA, the CDR3 is TGTGCCAGCAGCTTAGGCACGACTAGCATTAAAGATGAGCAGTTCTTC.

The V gene is TRBV25-1, the J gene TRBJ1-6; perhaps TRBD1 as D (6 bases). V lost 4 bases, J lost 14 bases, and 21 bases lay in between. CDR1 MGHDK and CDR2 SYGVNS come from the germline V gene. The CDR3 sequence is 15 residues long. In DNA form, the CDR3 reads TGTGCCAGCAGTGGACCCGGGCCACAGGGTATAGCCCTCCACTTT. Translation: CASSGPGPQGIALHF.

In this sample, this clonotype turned up a few times. The rearrangement links TRBV7-9 to TRBJ2-5; 10 nucleotides align to TRBD1. Germline-derived CDR1 and CDR2 are SEHNR and FQNEAQ (reference sequence). This CDR3 is built from 15 residues. Trimming cost V 6 bases and J 3 bases; bases outside gene matches: 7. The CDR3 spells CASRPGTGEEETQYF. CDR3 sequence (DNA): TGTGCCAGCAGACCTGGGACAGGGGAGGAAGAGACCCAGTACTTC.

The CDR3 nucleotides read TGTGCCAGTAGTATAGGGGCCGTAGCGAACACTGAAGCTTTCTTT. Translated, it gives CASSIGAVANTEAFF. The gene calls are TRBV19 and TRBJ1-1; D gene ambiguous. The CDR3 contains 15 residues. V lost 1 base and J 1 base, leaving 10 bases between the germline ends. In germline, CDR1 is LNHDA, CDR2 SQIVND (reference sequence).

This clonotype showed up many times. The chain employs TRBV3-1 and TRBJ2-3; D remains unclear. The CDR3 is 11 amino acids. Trimming stripped 6 bases from V and 2 bases from J, with 3 bases between. CDR1 LGHDT and CDR2 YNNKEL come from the germline V gene (reference sequence). CDR3 residues: CASSHTDTQYF. CDR3 DNA: TGTGCCAGCAGTCACACAGATACGCAGTATTTT.

This chain's CDR3 is CASSSDRASNQPQHF. DNA of the CDR3: TGTGCCAGCAGTTCAGACAGGGCGAGCAATCAGCCCCAGCATTTT. The rearrangement joins TRBV6-8 to TRBJ1-5; TRBD1 aligns across 7 bases. The germline V gene has CDR1 MNHGY and CDR2 SAAAGT. The V gene end was trimmed by 4 bases and the J gene end by 1 base; junction bases not matched to a gene: 4. The CDR3 covers 15 residues.